This T cell receptor beta chain was captured by sequencing in a study of shared clonotypes between healthy human individuals. V trimming: 5 bases; J trimming: 5 bases; junction bases outside the gene matches: 5. The CDR3 has 14 residues. Per the germline V gene, CDR1 is WNHNN and CDR2 is SYGVQD (reference sequence). This clone appeared once. The repertoire was sequenced with immunoSEQ multiplex PCR; TCRdb's copy has only in-frame clones and lacks some. The sample carries 2 million to 3 million clones, roughly 93% recorded once. Sequencing was performed on naive CD4+ T cells from PBMCs. Subset in this sample: CD45RA+ positively selected. The source of this sequence is a man younger than 35 in good health. Some clones in this sample may be carry-over from other donors' samples. The chain has TRBV10-1 and TRBJ2-5, with 10 bases aligning to TRBD1. The CDR3 reads CASSPGTGAETQYF. CDR3 coding DNA: TGCGCCAGCAGTCCGGGGACAGGGGCCGAGACCCAGTACTTC.